Here is one TCR beta chain with its context. The germline CDR1 and CDR2 sequences are LNHDA and SQIVND (reference sequence). This CDR3 spans 13 amino acids. V gave up 10 bases and J gave up 4 bases; unmatched junction bases: 7. This sample stems from a study of T cells in Graves' hyperthyroidism and ophthalmopathy. RNA transcripts were the template for amplifying TCR beta CDR3 regions. TCR CDR3 regions were first amplified by RT-PCR with HTBI primers. Each CDR3 protein is one row after TCRdb ran MiXCR on the multiplex PCR reads. The table has nearly 600,000 distinct CDR3 sequences, about 15% seen once; the top ten hold roughly 6.2%.

Sequences were obtained from blood. This chain links TRBV19 with TRBJ2-1, with 7 bases lining up with TRBD1. This sequence was found in a woman in her twenties or thirties with Graves' hyperthyroidism that later progressed to Graves' ophthalmopathy. CDR3 DNA sequence: TGTGCCACCTCGACAGGGTTATACAATGAGCAGTTCTTC. This gives the protein CATSTGLYNEQFF.